The 5 T cell receptor beta chains below all came from one sample that was sequenced in a study of cytomegalovirus exposure and HLA in healthy donors. 60 Vbeta and 13 Jbeta primers were used in PCR. Sequencing used immunoSEQ multiplex PCR; TCRdb keeps in-frame clones, though not all of them. The data show roughly 100,000 clones, 69% seen once. Sequencing was done on a sample of PBMCs. All receptors come from a man younger than 40 in good health and CMV-seronegative.

In this sample, this clone turned up a few times. V usage is TRBV9 and J usage is TRBJ1-2; perhaps TRBD1 as D (5 bases). CDR1 and CDR2 (germline): SGDLS, YYNGEE. The CDR3 extends over 15 amino acids. The germline V and J ends were trimmed by 4 bases and 1 base, with 14 bases remaining between them. CDR3 nucleotides: TGTGCCAGCAGCCCGAGGTCGGGGGTTAACTATGGCTACACCTTC. Translation gives CASSPRSGVNYGYTF. Looking up the rest from reference TRBV9 and TRBJ1-2 gives the full variable domain: DSGVTQTPKHLITATGQRVTLRCSPRSGDLSVYWYQQSLDQGLQFLIQYYNGEERAKGNILERFSAQQFPDLHSELNLSSLELGDSALYFCASSPRSGVNYGYTFGSGTRLTVV.

This chain uses TRBV2 with TRBJ1-6, with 7 bases that match TRBD1. The V gene's germline CDR1 is SNHLY and CDR2 FYNNEI. The V gene end was trimmed by 7 bases and the J gene end by 0 bases; junction bases not matched to a gene: 9. This CDR3 region has 17 residues. CDR3 bases: TGTGCCAGCAAACAGGGGACCTTGAGCTCCTATAATTCACCCCTCCACTTT. Protein product: CASKQGTLSSYNSPLHF. Based on the CDR3 plus reference TRBV2 and TRBJ1-6, the full variable domain is EPEVTQTPSHQVTQMGQEVILRCVPISNHLYFYWYRQILGQKVEFLVSFYNNEISEKSEIFDDQFSVERPDGSNFTLKIRSTKLEDSAMYFCASKQGTLSSYNSPLHFGNGTRLTVT.

V is TRBV9 and J is TRBJ2-7; D is unresolved. The CDR3 covers 14 residues. The ends were cut back, 1 base at V and 4 bases at J, with 12 bases in the middle. Germline CDR1 and CDR2: SGDLS and YYNGEE. CDR3 sequence reads: CASSVSPREYEQYF. DNA of the CDR3: TGTGCCAGCAGCGTATCCCCTAGAGAGTACGAGCAGTACTTC.

The chain joins TRBV5-6 to TRBJ1-2; 8 bases match TRBD1. Unmatched junction bases numbered 5, after V lost 4 bases and J lost 3 bases. The V gene's germline CDR1 is SGHDT and CDR2 YYEEEE. The CDR3 has 14 residues. This chain's CDR3 is CASSPGQGDYGYTF. The CDR3, as DNA: TGTGCCAGCAGCCCAGGACAGGGTGACTATGGCTACACCTTC.

The sample holds a few counts of this clone. V usage is TRBV11-2 and J usage is TRBJ2-7; D gene ambiguous. The CDR3 covers 15 residues. V lost 4 bases and J 6 bases, leaving 19 bases between the germline ends. The germline V gene encodes CDR1 SGHAT and CDR2 FQNNGV. In DNA, the CDR3 is TGTGCCAGCAGCTCCACCGATCGATTACTCGTCGAGCAGTACTTC. Translation gives CASSSTDRLLVEQYF.